This T cell receptor beta chain originates from a study of long-term antiretroviral therapy in people with HIV. Comment on this clone: Its specificity is not known.

Findings and caveats of the study: Dominating the repertoire at all time points were the clones that expanded before ART.

V was cut by 8 bases and J by 1 base, with 11 bases left in between. CDR3 size: 13 residues. Germline assignment: CDR1 MGHDK and CDR2 SYGVNS. Investigators performed immunoSEQ version v3.0 at survey level. Sequencing was performed with immunoSEQ multiplex PCR; in TCRdb, only in-frame clones are kept and a portion is missing. The repertoire holds about 29,000 clones, with 88% as singletons. The clonotype comes from a woman aged 18 to 35 with HIV. This chain uses TRBV25-1 with TRBJ1-1; possible D gene TRBD1, 6 bases. Material: unsorted PBMCs, obtained 0.5 years after starting antiretroviral therapy. CDR3 residues: CASLDRTNTEAFF. Written as DNA, the CDR3 is TGTGCCAGCCTGGACAGAACGAACACTGAAGCTTTCTTT.